The clone carrying this T cell receptor beta chain was detected many times. No antigen is known for it. The data originate from a study of early T cells in non-severe SARS-CoV-2 infection. Across the study: Chains stayed unpaired after sequencing of bulk RNA from unsorted whole blood. Study-level results: The matching step, a VDJdb search, favored anti-spike CD8 responses and missed private and CD4 specificities.

Trimming pared 11 bases from V and 3 bases from J, leaving 5 bases between. CDR3 length: 11 residues. Germline CDR1 SGHDN, CDR2 FVKESK. Individual cDNA molecules were tagged with unique molecular identifiers. TCRdb re-called the 5' RACE reads through MiXCR, storing one row per CDR3 protein. The sample carries tens of thousands of distinct CDR3 sequences, 10% to 12% recorded once. This receptor was taken from an adult who was a healthcare worker with PCR-confirmed SARS-CoV-2 infection or an uninfected control (not recorded which). This chain connects TRBV14 to TRBJ1-6; D remains ambiguous. The sequencing here drew on whole blood, taken at baseline. The CDR3 region has the DNA TGTGCCGAGGGCTATAATTCACCCCTCCACTTT. It is translated as CAEGYNSPLHF.